These T cell receptor beta chains were read from a single sample in a study of blood T cell repertoires in COVID-19. Generated by immunoSEQ multiplex PCR, the TCRdb table keeps only in-frame clones and is missing some. Here the sample spans some 320,000 clones, about nine tenths being singletons. Input material: PBMCs or T cells enriched from blood (not recorded which). The receptors here all came from a man aged 55 to 70 who had recovered from COVID-19. The CDR3 runs from the conserved cysteine through the conserved F or W. Fields, in order: clone size, CDR3 length, V gene, D gene, J gene, CDR3 protein, CDR3 DNA. A D gene is named only where the DNA matches it firmly. Clone sizes are given selectively: once, few, many, or a class where the clone is expanded.

.	15	TRBV7-8	TRBD1	TRBJ1-4	CASSQSAGQGGKLFF	TGTGCCAGCAGCCAATCAGCCGGACAGGGAGGAAAACTGTTTTTT
.	17	TRBV7-2	.	TRBJ2-3	CASSQGGGTPGIDTQYF	TGTGCCAGCAGTCAAGGGGGCGGGACACCGGGTATAGATACGCAGTATTTT
.	18	TRBV28	.	TRBJ1-4	CASSKKARYEATNEKLFF	TGTGCCAGCAGTAAGAAAGCGCGCTATGAGGCAACTAATGAAAAACTGTTTTTT
.	14	TRBV9	.	TRBJ1-2	CASSVGEPNYGYTF	TGTGCCAGCAGCGTGGGAGAACCTAACTATGGCTACACCTTC
.	14	TRBV24-1	TRBD1	TRBJ2-5	CATSDQGQIETQYF	TGTGCCACCAGTGATCAGGGACAGATAGAGACCCAGTACTTC
.	15	TRBV5-5	.	TRBJ1-5	CASSFSGGRDQPQHF	TGTGCCAGCAGCTTTTCCGGGGGGCGAGATCAGCCCCAGCATTTT
.	15	TRBV6-1	.	TRBJ1-3	CASSEAPGLRNTIYF	TGTGCCAGCAGTGAAGCCCCGGGATTAAGAAACACCATATATTTT
.	21	TRBV29-1	TRBD2	TRBJ2-3	CSVEDRIEKWTSGGDVDTQYF	TGCAGCGTTGAAGATCGGATCGAGAAATGGACTAGCGGGGGGGATGTAGATACGCAGTATTTT
.	15	TRBV7-9	.	TRBJ1-6	CASSLAQGANSPLHF	TGTGCCAGCAGCTTAGCGCAAGGGGCGAATTCACCCCTCCACTTT
.	14	TRBV5-8	.	TRBJ1-2	CASSLEGQMSGYTF	TGTGCCAGCAGCTTGGAAGGACAGATGAGTGGCTACACCTTC
.	16	TRBV5-1	TRBD1	TRBJ2-5	CASSILGQGIQETQYF	TGCGCCAGCAGCATCCTTGGACAGGGTATCCAAGAGACCCAGTACTTC
.	18	TRBV5-5	.	TRBJ1-1	CASSLHRARGDEATEAFF	TGTGCCAGCAGCTTACACAGGGCCCGGGGGGATGAAGCCACTGAAGCTTTCTTT
.	22	TRBV4-1	.	TRBJ2-1	CASSQVTFMTPRQRPYYNEQFF	TGCGCCAGCAGCCAAGTAACATTTATGACACCACGCCAGCGGCCTTACTACAATGAGCAGTTCTTC
once	17	TRBV11-2	TRBD1	TRBJ1-6	CASSLRDRASLNSPLHF	TGTGCCAGCAGCTTAAGGGACAGGGCGTCGTTAAATTCACCCCTCCACTTT
.	15	TRBV5-1	.	TRBJ2-3	CASTLRGKGTDTQYF	TGCGCCAGCACCCTAAGGGGAAAGGGCACAGATACGCAGTATTTT
.	15	TRBV11-2	.	TRBJ2-1	CASIDFSSSYNEQFF	TGTGCCAGCATCGACTTTTCAAGCTCCTACAATGAGCAGTTCTTC
.	16	TRBV5-1	TRBD2	TRBJ2-5	CASSPGSTPGGETQYF	TGCGCCAGCAGCCCAGGTTCAACCCCCGGGGGGGAGACCCAGTACTTC
.	13	TRBV28	.	TRBJ1-6	CASSSSYNSPLHF	TGTGCCAGCTCGAGCTCCTATAATTCACCCCTCCACTTT
.	14	TRBV11-3	TRBD2	TRBJ2-1	CASSGTSRYNEQFF	TGTGCCAGCAGCGGGACTAGCAGATACAATGAGCAGTTCTTC
.	16	TRBV5-5	TRBD2	TRBJ2-3	CASSSIAGEGADTQYF	TGTGCCAGCAGCTCCATAGCGGGAGAGGGCGCAGATACGCAGTATTTT
.	15	TRBV6-2/TRBV6-3	TRBD1	TRBJ1-5	CASSFGTGPNGPQHF	TGTGCCAGCAGTTTCGGGACAGGGCCTAATGGGCCCCAGCATTTT
.	13	TRBV12-3/TRBV12-4	.	TRBJ1-2	CASSLGLRYGYTF	TGTGCCAGCAGTTTAGGTCTACGCTATGGCTACACCTTC
few	13	TRBV5-5	.	TRBJ2-7	CASSFQANYEQYF	TGTGCCAGCAGCTTCCAGGCGAACTACGAGCAGTACTTC
.	15	TRBV2	.	TRBJ2-7	CASSEAPQGRHEQYF	TGTGCCAGCAGTGAAGCCCCCCAGGGTAGGCACGAGCAGTACTTC
.	13	TRBV7-9	TRBD1	TRBJ1-2	CASSPPGQGGYTF	TGTGCCAGCAGCCCCCCAGGACAGGGTGGCTACACCTTC
.	15	TRBV7-9	.	TRBJ1-3	CASTRTGPLGNTIYF	TGTGCCAGCACCCGAACAGGCCCCTTAGGAAACACCATATATTTT
.	15	TRBV24-1	.	TRBJ2-5	CATSEAAGTGETQYF	TGTGCCACCAGTGAGGCGGCGGGCACGGGGGAGACCCAGTACTTC